The table lists the clone carrying this T cell receptor beta chain with a count of one. The data derive from a study of cytomegalovirus exposure and HLA in healthy donors. 60 Vbeta and 13 Jbeta primers were used in PCR. Sequenced by immunoSEQ multiplex PCR; TCRdb stores in-frame clones only, minus some. The table lists over 95,000 clones, 70% to 80% of them singletons. Specimen: PBMCs. This TCR was sampled from a middle-aged woman in good health and CMV-seropositive.

The CDR3 sequence: CSVERRAGGPSGEQFF. In nucleotides, the CDR3 is TGCAGCGTTGAACGTCGGGCGGGAGGGCCTTCGGGTGAGCAGTTCTTC. V and J are TRBV29-1 and TRBJ2-1; 9 bases line up with TRBD2. V shed 2 bases and J 9 bases; nucleotides not matched to a gene: 14. Germline CDR1 SQVTM, CDR2 ANQGSEA. The CDR3 extends over 16 amino acids.